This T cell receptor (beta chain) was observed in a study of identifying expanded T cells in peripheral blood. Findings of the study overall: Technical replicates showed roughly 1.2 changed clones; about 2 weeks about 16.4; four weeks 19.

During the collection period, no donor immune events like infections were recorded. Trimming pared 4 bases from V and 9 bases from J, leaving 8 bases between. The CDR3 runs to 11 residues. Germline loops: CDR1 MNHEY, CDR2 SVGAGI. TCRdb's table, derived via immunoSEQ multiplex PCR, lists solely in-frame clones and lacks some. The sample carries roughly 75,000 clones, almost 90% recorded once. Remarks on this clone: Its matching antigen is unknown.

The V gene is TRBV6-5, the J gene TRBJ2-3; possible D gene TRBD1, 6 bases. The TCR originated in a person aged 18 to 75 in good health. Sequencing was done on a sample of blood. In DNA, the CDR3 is TGTGCCAGCAGTTCAGGGGCGACGCAGTATTTT. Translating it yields CASSSGATQYF.